The 23 T cell receptor beta chains below all came from one sample that was sequenced in a study of T cell responses to AZD1222 COVID-19 vaccine. TCRdb's copy holds only in-frame clones and misses some; the assay was immunoSEQ multiplex PCR. This sample has around 120,000 clones, with about 85% found just once. The sequenced sample was peripheral blood, obtained on day 0 of AZD1222 vaccination. The receptors come from an adult in good health.

The J gene is TRBJ2-5, the V gene TRBV5-1; D remains ambiguous. The CDR3 covers 13 residues. Looked up from germline, CDR1 is SGHRS and CDR2 is YFSETQ. With 0 bases removed from V and 5 bases from J, the gap between germline ends came to 8 bases. Here the CDR3 reads CASSLGLGETQYF. Written as DNA, the CDR3 is TGCGCCAGCAGCTTGGGCCTGGGGGAGACCCAGTACTTC.

The V and J genes are TRBV9 and TRBJ1-4; D is ambiguous. The germline V gene encodes CDR1 SGDLS and CDR2 YYNGEE. Trimming removed 0 bases from V and 7 bases from J, with 7 bases in between. The CDR3 loop spans 13 amino acids. CDR3 protein: CASSVGVGEKLFF. The CDR3, as DNA: TGTGCCAGCAGCGTAGGGGTAGGTGAAAAACTGTTTTTT.

CDR3 nucleotides: TGTGCCAGCAGCCATTGGACTAGCGGGAGCGGTGAGCAGTTCTTC. Amino acids: CASSHWTSGSGEQFF. V is TRBV28 and J is TRBJ2-1; 13 bases align to TRBD2. The germline V gene encodes CDR1 MDHEN and CDR2 SYDVKM. The CDR3 consists of 15 residues. J was trimmed by 9 bases and V by 6 bases; bases with no gene match: 8. The full variable domain, its missing parts supplied by reference TRBV28 and TRBJ2-1, is DVKVTQSSRYLVKRTGEKVFLECVQDMDHENMFWYRQDPGLGLRLIYFSYDVKMKEKGDIPEGYSVSREKKERFSLILESASTNQTSMYLCASSHWTSGSGEQFFGPGTRLTVL.

V and J are TRBV28 and TRBJ1-2, with no clear D. The CDR3 spans 13 residues. Germline lookup yields CDR1 MDHEN and CDR2 SYDVKM. V was trimmed by 8 bases and J by 2 bases, leaving 12 bases between them. CDR3 DNA sequence: TGTGCCAGCGATTATCCCGGGAACTATGGCTACACCTTC. Residues: CASDYPGNYGYTF.

The rearrangement links TRBV5-1 to TRBJ2-3; D may be TRBD1 (6 bases). The CDR3 spans 14 residues. The germline gives CDR1 SGHRS, CDR2 YFSETQ. Between the trimmed V and J ends, which lost 2 bases and 1 base, there was a span of 8 bases. In DNA form, the CDR3 reads TGCGCCAGCAGCTTAAAGGGGGGCACAGATACGCAGTATTTT. As protein: CASSLKGGTDTQYF.

The rearrangement uses TRBV6-1 and TRBJ1-6; 7 bases line up with TRBD1. The CDR3 is 18 amino acids. V was clipped by 4 bases and J by 0 bases; unmatched bases: 9. Germline CDR1 is MNHNS and CDR2 is SASEGT. CDR3 protein: CASSGKQGPSSYNSPLHF. The CDR3 nucleotides read TGTGCCAGCAGTGGCAAACAGGGGCCGAGCTCCTATAATTCACCCCTCCACTTT.

The rearrangement uses TRBV29-1 and TRBJ2-7; D not resolved. The CDR3 extends over 13 amino acids. Trimming took off 5 bases at V and 2 bases at J, with 13 bases between the two ends. The germline gives CDR1 SQVTM, CDR2 ANQGSEA. CDR3: CSVKGSLPYEQYF. The CDR3 DNA sequence: TGCAGCGTTAAGGGAAGTCTCCCCTACGAGCAGTACTTC.

The V and J genes are TRBV5-4 and TRBJ1-2; 8 nucleotides match TRBD1. The CDR3 extends over 15 amino acids. Trimming removed 0 bases from V and 8 bases from J; junction bases left unmatched: 9. Germline CDR1 is SGHNT and CDR2 is YYREEE (reference sequence). The CDR3 nucleotides read TGTGCCAGCAGCTTGGGACAGGGGAAAACCTTCGGCTACACCTTC. This encodes CASSLGQGKTFGYTF.

CDR3 DNA sequence: TGTGCCAGCAGTTTGCGCGCTACCGGAGCATTCTCCTACGAGCAGTACTTC. Translation gives CASSLRATGAFSYEQYF. The chain is built from TRBV28 and TRBJ2-7; D uncertain. V was clipped by 3 bases and J by 0 bases, with 18 bases between them. Germline V gene data show CDR1 as MDHEN and CDR2 as SYDVKM. The CDR3 covers 17 residues.

This clone was detected only once. This sequence joins TRBV6-2 or TRBV6-3 and TRBJ2-5; D perhaps matches TRBD2 (5 bases). Looked up from germline, CDR1 is MNHEY and CDR2 is SVGEGT. The CDR3 sequence is 13 residues long. Trimming pared 4 bases from V and 4 bases from J, leaving 10 bases between. CDR3 sequence: CASSLLDRETQYF. CDR3 coding DNA: TGTGCCAGCAGTTTACTAGATCGAGAGACCCAGTACTTC.

This sequence joins TRBV5-5 and TRBJ1-2, with 10 bases aligning to TRBD1. The germline gives CDR1 SGHKS, CDR2 YYEKEE (reference sequence). The CDR3 is made up of 15 amino acids. The ends lost 1 base at V and 6 bases at J; junction bases unmatched: 6. The DNA for the CDR3 is TGTGCCAGCAGCTTGTTTGGGGACAGGGGAAATGGCTACACCTTC. Translating gives CASSLFGDRGNGYTF.

The chain carries TRBV28 and TRBJ1-2; TRBD1 might be the D (5 bases). V lost 4 bases, J lost 2 bases, and 17 bases lay in between. The CDR3 is made up of 16 amino acids. Germline CDR1 is MDHEN and CDR2 is SYDVKM. Here the CDR3 reads CASSSLRGGRNYGYTF. CDR3 in DNA: TGTGCCAGCAGTTCCTTACGTGGGGGTCGGAACTATGGCTACACCTTC.

The rearrangement links TRBV7-9 to TRBJ1-4, with 7 bases lining up with TRBD1. The CDR3 is made up of 15 amino acids. The germline gives CDR1 SEHNR, CDR2 FQNEAQ (reference sequence). J was trimmed by 7 bases and V by 5 bases; bases with no gene match: 10. The CDR3 DNA reads as TGTGCCAGCAGCGAAGGAGGGGGCGGCTTTGAAAAACTGTTTTTT. Translating gives CASSEGGGGFEKLFF.

This clone was seen just once. The V gene is TRBV6-1, the J gene TRBJ2-1; D might be TRBD2 (5 bases). Trimming removed 3 bases from V and 7 bases from J, with 16 bases in between. Per the germline V gene, CDR1 is MNHNS and CDR2 is SASEGT. The CDR3 sequence is 15 residues long. This CDR3 reads CASSDNEGYGNEQFF. DNA for the CDR3: TGTGCCAGCAGTGACAATGAGGGTTACGGGAATGAGCAGTTCTTC.

The chain joins TRBV12-5 to TRBJ1-1; D remains ambiguous. This CDR3 region has 15 residues. V was pared by 5 bases and J by 1 base, with 14 bases between. CDR1 and CDR2 from the germline V gene are LGHNT and FRNRAP. This chain's CDR3 is CASGPDLGRNTEAFF. The DNA of the CDR3 is TGTGCTAGTGGTCCGGACCTAGGAAGGAACACTGAAGCTTTCTTT. Combining the CDR3 with reference TRBV12-5 and TRBJ1-1 gives the whole variable domain DARVTQTPRHKVTEMGQEVTMRCQPILGHNTVFWYRQTMMQGLELLAYFRNRAPLDDSGMPKDRFSAEMPDATLATLKIQPSEPRDSAVYFCASGPDLGRNTEAFFGQGTRLTVV.

Only one count was recorded for this clone. The J gene is TRBJ2-1, the V gene TRBV12-3 or TRBV12-4, with D perhaps TRBD2 (5 bases). V lost 2 bases and J lost 10, with 12 bases in between. This CDR3 has 13 residues. As DNA, the CDR3 is TGTGCCAGCAGTTTAAGCGGCTTTCGGGAGCAGTTCTTC. Its protein is CASSLSGFREQFF.

The rearrangement uses TRBV24-1 and TRBJ2-1; D could derive from TRBD1 or TRBD2 (5 bases each). CDR3 length: 15 residues. In germline, CDR1 is KGHDR, CDR2 SFDVKD. With 4 bases removed from V and 2 bases from J, the gap between germline ends came to 11 bases. The CDR3 protein is CATSEGVEPYNEQFF. The DNA of the CDR3 is TGTGCCACCAGTGAGGGGGTTGAACCCTACAATGAGCAGTTCTTC.

The chain recombines TRBV28 with TRBJ2-3; 10 nucleotides agree with TRBD2. Trimming removed 6 bases from V and 4 bases from J; junction bases left unmatched: 10. In germline, CDR1 is MDHEN, CDR2 SYDVKM. This CDR3 region has 16 residues. The CDR3 DNA is TGTGCCAGCAGCTGGGGCAATCTAGCGGGGGCAGATACGCAGTATTTT. This sequence encodes CASSWGNLAGADTQYF.

The rearrangement uses TRBV2 and TRBJ1-6; 8 nucleotides line up with TRBD1. Germline CDR1 SNHLY, CDR2 FYNNEI. The CDR3 covers 15 residues. V lost 1 base, J lost 10 bases, and 6 bases stayed unmatched. The CDR3: CASSEVLRGRSPLHF. CDR3 bases: TGTGCCAGCAGTGAAGTCCTCAGGGGGCGATCACCCCTCCACTTT.

This clone was seen a single time. The V call is TRBV5-6, the J call TRBJ2-1; weak D call: TRBD2 (6 bases). The CDR3 sequence is 17 residues long. Trimming took 2 bases from V and 8 from J, leaving 23 bases between them. Germline V gives CDR1 SGHDT, CDR2 YYEEEE. The CDR3 DNA is TGTGCCAGCAGCTTTTTGACCGTCGTGGGGGGTTCGGATGAGCAGTTCTTC. Its translation is CASSFLTVVGGSDEQFF.

This clone occurred once. The genes are TRBV4-1 and TRBJ2-6; D is undetermined. Germline V gene sequence: CDR1 MGHRA, CDR2 YSYEKL. The germline V and J ends were trimmed by 4 bases and 0 bases, with 7 bases remaining between them. This CDR3 region has 15 residues. DNA of the CDR3: TGCGCCAGCAGCCGCCTTTTCTCTGGGGCCAACGTCCTGACTTTC. Translating it yields CASSRLFSGANVLTF.

V gene TRBV3-1 (or the pseudogene TRBV3-2) combines with J gene TRBJ2-3; TRBD2 matches 11 bases. V dropped 0 bases and J dropped 5; count of bases not matched to a gene: 7. Germline values: CDR1 LGHDT, CDR2 YNNKEL (reference sequence). The CDR3 is 17 residues long. The CDR3 sequence: CASSQDLLAGVGDTQYF. The CDR3 coding sequence is TGTGCCAGCAGCCAAGATTTACTAGCGGGAGTAGGAGATACGCAGTATTTT.

This chain joins TRBV3-1 (or the pseudogene TRBV3-2) and TRBJ1-6; a possible D gene is TRBD1 (5 bases). The germline gives CDR1 LGHDT, CDR2 YNNKEL (reference sequence). Trimming removed 1 base at V and 6 bases at J, with 16 bases between. This CDR3 has 17 amino acids. The chain's CDR3 is CASSQGPARGGNSPLHF. The CDR3 bases are TGTGCCAGCAGCCAAGGGCCCGCTCGGGGGGGTAATTCACCCCTCCACTTT.